This TCR beta chain was captured in a study of cytomegalovirus exposure and HLA in healthy donors (TCRdb year 2017). Describing the broader study: A later analysis indicated that the 110 or so validation repertoires were generated on the platform also employed for the roughly 650 repertoires of the first cohort. The aim of the study was to test whether cataloging public T cell receptors could identify signatures of past pathogen exposure. A separate validation cohort of approximately 120 different subjects was used in addition to the 666-subject first cohort. The study combined high-throughput TCR immunosequencing, statistical association of individual TCRs with disease status, and machine learning to predict cytomegalovirus infection status. The research as a whole found: The validation cohort had no HLA typing available for a later analysis, so co-occurrence within that cohort was assessed over all 120 or so repertoires. The study gave a list of roughly 150 TCR beta chains associated with cytomegalovirus. Across donors, most TCR sequences were observed very rarely, whereas some public TCRs were present in many individuals. The authors suggested that the approach could potentially be extended to other disease states and immunological phenotypes. A later analysis found that TCRs clustered in the first cohort also tended to co-occur in the approximately 120 validation repertoires, with just under 95% of cluster scores above 0. In vitro tests confirmed that three of the cytomegalovirus-associated TCR beta chains recognize cytomegalovirus antigens. Cytomegalovirus status was reported to be diagnosed by the classifier with high specificity and sensitivity in both the original and validation cohorts.

Inclusive of the bounding cysteine and phenylalanine, the CDR3 is 12 residues long. The kept DNA is CDR3 alone, 36 bases in frame from the first base. V sheds 7 bases and J sheds 7 bases, leaving 11 bases between their ends. The CDR1 and CDR2 encoded by the germline V gene are SNHLY and FYNNEI. Comment on this clone: Its antigen is currently not known. One base away there is no much larger clone; base qualities are not given.

The donors belonged to the validation cohort of over a hundred subjects, which was separate from the 666-subject first cohort. Libraries were prepared through the immunoSEQ multiplex PCR assay. On the study's bioinformatics: A statistical classification framework was developed to diagnose cytomegalovirus status using the catalog of TCR beta chain sequences. In TCRdb, the immuneACCESS table is reduced to in-frame sequences with V and J assigned. These tables do not hold every clone; where another copy was compared, an unresolved V gene accounts for under half, and the others remain unexplained. V, J and clone size are taken as reported in that table, and D and trimming were inferred from the DNA itself. This sample is represented by under 200,000 clones; approximately 86% of them were singletons. The top ten clonotypes cover 2% to 2.5% of the sample.

The source of this sequence is a woman under 30 in good health and CMV-seronegative. The sequenced sample was PBMCs. This chain is built from TRBV2 and TRBJ1-5, with the D gene too uncertain to name. The CDR3 has the sequence CASMRGNQPQHF. In nucleotide form, the sequence is TGTGCCAGCATGAGAGGTAACCAGCCCCAGCATTTT.